This T cell receptor beta chain appears in the sequencing data of a study of graft-versus-host responses after intestinal transplantation. Study in general: The study gave all recipients anti-thymocyte globulin induction, then tacrolimus and steroids for 2 to 3 years. Findings and limits, study-wide: Investigators detected GvH clones in recipient marrow, with some emerging earlier in ileum or blood. Early after transplant, HvG declines were associated with peak levels of circulating GvH clones.

The repertoire was sequenced with immunoSEQ multiplex PCR; TCRdb's copy has only in-frame clones and lacks some. The sample has 85,000 to 100,000 clones, around 93% seen once. Turning to this clone: Its antigen is not identified.

Germline CDR1 MDHEN, CDR2 SYDVKM. V was shortened by 5 bases and J by 4 bases, with 20 bases between the two germline ends. CDR3 size: 16 residues. This specimen consisted of unstimulated CD4+ T cells sorted from spleen or lymph node cells, obtained before transplant. The chain recombines TRBV28 with TRBJ1-1, with a weak D call TRBD1 (5 bases). The origin of this receptor is a human donor who was the organ donor for an intestinal transplant. The CDR3 region is CASSTPTGTVGTEAFF. The CDR3 DNA is TGTGCCAGCAGTACCCCTACAGGAACTGTCGGCACTGAAGCTTTCTTT.